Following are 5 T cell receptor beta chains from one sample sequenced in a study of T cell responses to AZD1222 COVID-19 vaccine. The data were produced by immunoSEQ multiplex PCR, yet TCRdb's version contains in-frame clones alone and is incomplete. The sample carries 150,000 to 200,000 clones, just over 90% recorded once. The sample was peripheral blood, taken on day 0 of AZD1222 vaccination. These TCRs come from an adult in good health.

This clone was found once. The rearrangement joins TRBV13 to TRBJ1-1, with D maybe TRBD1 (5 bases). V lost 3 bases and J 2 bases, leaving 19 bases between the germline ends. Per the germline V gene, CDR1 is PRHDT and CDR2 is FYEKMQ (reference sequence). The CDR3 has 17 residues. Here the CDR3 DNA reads TGTGCCAGCAGCTTCCTCCTGGGGACCTGGGGAAACACTGAAGCTTTCTTT. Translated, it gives CASSFLLGTWGNTEAFF. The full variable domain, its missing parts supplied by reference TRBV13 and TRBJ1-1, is AAGVIQSPRHLIKEKRETATLKCYPIPRHDTVYWYQQGPGQDPQFLISFYEKMQSDKGSIPDRFSAQQFSDYHSELNMSSLELGDSALYFCASSFLLGTWGNTEAFFGQGTRLTVV.

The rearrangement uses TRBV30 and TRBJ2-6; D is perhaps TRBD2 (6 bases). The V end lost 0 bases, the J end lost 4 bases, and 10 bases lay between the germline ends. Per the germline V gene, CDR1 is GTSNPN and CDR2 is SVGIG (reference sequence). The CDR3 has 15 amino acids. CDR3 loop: CAWSVRRAGANVLTF. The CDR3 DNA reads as TGTGCCTGGAGTGTTCGGAGGGCCGGGGCCAACGTCCTGACTTTC.

CDR3 in DNA: TGCGCCAGCAGCCTCCGCACAGGGGAGATAACTGAAGCTTTCTTT. It translates to CASSLRTGEITEAFF. The chain combines TRBV5-1 with TRBJ1-1, with 7 positions matching TRBD1. Germline V CDR1 and CDR2: SGHRS, YFSETQ. The CDR3 extends over 15 amino acids. V shed 4 bases and J 5 bases; nucleotides not matched to a gene: 11.

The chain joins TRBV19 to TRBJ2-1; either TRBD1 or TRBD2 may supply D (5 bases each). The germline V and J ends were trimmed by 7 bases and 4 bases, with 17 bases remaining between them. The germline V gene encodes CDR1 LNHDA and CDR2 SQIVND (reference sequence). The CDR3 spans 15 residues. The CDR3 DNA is TGTGCCAGTAATCCCAAGGCAGGGAGTTACAATGAGCAGTTCTTC. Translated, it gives CASNPKAGSYNEQFF.

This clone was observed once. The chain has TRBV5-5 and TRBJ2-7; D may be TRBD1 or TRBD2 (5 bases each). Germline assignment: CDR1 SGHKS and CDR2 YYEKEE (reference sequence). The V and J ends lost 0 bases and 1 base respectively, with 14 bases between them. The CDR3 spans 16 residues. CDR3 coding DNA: TGTGCCAGCAGCTTGGCCGCAGGGAGTTTGTCCTACGAGCAGTACTTC. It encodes CASSLAAGSLSYEQYF.